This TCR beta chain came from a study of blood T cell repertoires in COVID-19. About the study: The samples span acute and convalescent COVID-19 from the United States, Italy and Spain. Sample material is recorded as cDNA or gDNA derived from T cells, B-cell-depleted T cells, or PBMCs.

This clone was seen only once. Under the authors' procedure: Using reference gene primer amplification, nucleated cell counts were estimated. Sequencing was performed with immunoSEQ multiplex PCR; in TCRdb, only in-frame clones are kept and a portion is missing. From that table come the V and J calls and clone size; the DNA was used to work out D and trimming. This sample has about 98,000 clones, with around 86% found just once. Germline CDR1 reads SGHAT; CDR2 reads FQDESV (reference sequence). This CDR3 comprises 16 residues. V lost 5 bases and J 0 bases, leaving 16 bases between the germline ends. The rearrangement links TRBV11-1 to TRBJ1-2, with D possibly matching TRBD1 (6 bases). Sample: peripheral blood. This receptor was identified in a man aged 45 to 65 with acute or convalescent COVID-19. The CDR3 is CASSLRQDQSNYGYTF. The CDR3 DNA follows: TGTGCCAGCAGCCTTAGACAGGACCAATCTAACTATGGCTACACCTTC.